Following are 27 T cell receptor beta chains from one sample sequenced in a study of shared clonotypes between healthy human individuals. This table comes from immunoSEQ multiplex PCR, and its TCRdb copy is limited to in-frame clones, with some not included. The table shows more than 550,000 clones, with about 92% occurring only once. Input material: memory CD8+ T cells from PBMCs. This sample's subset: CD45RO+ cells pooled with CCR7-negative TemRA cells. Receptor source: a man aged 18 to 35 in good health. Some clones in this sample may be carry-over from other donors' samples.

The genes are TRBV10-1 and TRBJ2-2; 15 bases agree with TRBD2. In germline, CDR1 is WNHNN, CDR2 SYGVQD (reference sequence). The CDR3 length is 15 residues. J lost 6 bases, V lost 8 bases, and 4 bases had no gene match. CDR3 protein: CASRRTSGRAGELFF. The CDR3, as DNA: TGCGCCAGCCGCCGGACTAGCGGGAGGGCCGGGGAGCTGTTTTTT.

This chain joins TRBV27 and TRBJ2-1; TRBD2 agrees at 9 bases. This CDR3 is built from 15 residues. The trim removed 6 bases at V and 0 bases at J, leaving 3 bases unmatched. From germline, CDR1 is MNHEY and CDR2 SMNVEV (reference sequence). CDR3 in amino acids: CASRISGSSYNEQFF. As DNA, the CDR3 is TGTGCCAGCAGGATTAGCGGGAGCTCCTACAATGAGCAGTTCTTC.

V gene TRBV4-3 combines with J gene TRBJ2-7; possibly TRBD2 for D (6 bases). The germline V gene has CDR1 LGHNA and CDR2 YSLEER. The CDR3 totals 17 residues. V was trimmed by 0 bases and J by 2 bases, leaving 17 bases between them. The CDR3 here is CASSQDPTSTPTYEQYF. DNA for the CDR3: TGCGCCAGCAGCCAAGACCCCACTAGCACCCCAACCTACGAGCAGTACTTC.

The genes are TRBV2 and TRBJ2-3; D may be TRBD1 (6 bases). Germline assignment: CDR1 SNHLY and CDR2 FYNNEI. V dropped 3 bases and J dropped 2 bases, with 15 bases sitting between them. The CDR3 sequence is 16 residues long. The CDR3 sequence is CASSESQGPNTDTQYF. CDR3 coding DNA: TGTGCCAGCAGTGAGTCACAGGGCCCTAACACAGATACGCAGTATTTT.

This clone showed up just a few times. The rearrangement uses TRBV5-1 and TRBJ1-2; D is unresolved. Trimming shortened V by 0 bases and J by 4 bases, and 7 bases separated the two germline ends. The CDR3 sequence is 13 residues long. From germline, CDR1 is SGHRS and CDR2 YFSETQ. DNA for the CDR3: TGCGCCAGCAGCTTGGGACCAAGCTATGGCTACACCTTC. It codes for CASSLGPSYGYTF.

This clone was recorded a few times. CDR3 residues: CASSQELNTQYF. CDR3 in DNA: TGTGCCAGCAGCCAAGAGCTGAATACGCAGTATTTT. The chain combines TRBV14 with TRBJ2-3; D unresolved. There are 12 residues in the CDR3. Germline V CDR1 and CDR2: SGHDN, FVKESK. Trimming removed 0 bases at V and 7 bases at J, with 5 bases between.

This sequence joins TRBV2 and TRBJ2-7; 9 bases match TRBD2. The V and J ends lost 2 bases and 2 bases, in that order; junction bases with no gene match: 7. Germline V gene data show CDR1 as SNHLY and CDR2 as FYNNEI. The CDR3 sequence is 16 residues long. CDR3 in amino acids: CASSEPESGRTYEQYF. The DNA for the CDR3 is TGTGCCAGCAGTGAACCCGAGAGCGGGAGGACCTACGAGCAGTACTTC.

The J gene is TRBJ2-1, the V gene TRBV5-4; D gene ambiguous. The CDR3 runs to 13 residues. Trimming left V 0 bases short and J 5 bases short, with 6 bases between. Germline CDR1 is SGHNT and CDR2 is YYREEE (reference sequence). CDR3 DNA: TGTGCCAGCAGCTTGGCGGAAGACAATGAGCAGTTCTTC. As protein: CASSLAEDNEQFF.

The CDR3 loop reads CASSPDEYNEKLFF. CDR3 bases: TGTGCCAGCAGCCCTGACGAGTACAATGAAAAACTGTTTTTT. V is TRBV7-9 and J is TRBJ1-4, with D uncertain. V shed 5 bases and J shed 5 bases, with 12 bases lying between them. Per germline, CDR1 SEHNR and CDR2 FQNEAQ (reference sequence). The length of the CDR3 is 14 residues. The whole variable domain, remainder taken from reference TRBV7-9 and TRBJ1-4, is DTGVSQNPRHKITKRGQNVTFRCDPISEHNRLYWYRQTLGQGPEFLTYFQNEAQLEKSRLLSDRFSAERPKGSFSTLEIQRTEQGDSAMYLCASSPDEYNEKLFFGSGTQLSVL.

The DNA of the CDR3 is TGTGCCAGCAGCTCTAGCTTAGTCTTCACCGAGCAGTACTTC. It is translated as CASSSSLVFTEQYF. The chain employs TRBV11-2 and TRBJ2-7, with D tentatively TRBD2 (5 bases). The germline gives CDR1 SGHAT, CDR2 FQNNGV. Deletions cut 4 bases from V and 6 bases from J, with 16 bases between. The CDR3 runs 14 residues.

This chain links TRBV29-1 with TRBJ1-2; weak D call: TRBD1 (6 bases). Trimming took off 6 bases at V and 8 bases at J, with 13 bases between the two ends. Germline V lookup: CDR1 SQVTM, CDR2 ANQGSEA. The CDR3 consists of 11 residues. The DNA of the CDR3 is TGCAGCGTGAGACTGGGGGGCGGCTACACCTTC. It codes for CSVRLGGGYTF.

The chain combines TRBV10-3 with TRBJ2-3, with a possible D match to TRBD1 (6 bases). V was cut by 10 bases and J by 0 bases, with 11 bases left in between. This CDR3 is 13 amino acids long. Germline V CDR1 and CDR2: ENHRY, SYGVKD. The CDR3 reads CATEGDSTDTQYF. The CDR3 DNA reads TGTGCCACCGAGGGGGACAGCACAGATACGCAGTATTTT.

The rearrangement links TRBV6-1 to TRBJ2-1; perhaps TRBD2 as D (6 bases). Germline-derived CDR1 and CDR2 are MNHNS and SASEGT. Trimming cost V 6 bases and J 7 bases, with 19 bases left between them. The CDR3 runs 15 residues. The CDR3 here is CASSPWGTLGNEQFF. In nucleotides, the CDR3 is TGTGCCAGCAGCCCGTGGGGGACTCTGGGAAATGAGCAGTTCTTC.

This clone was seen only once. The chain combines TRBV5-1 with TRBJ2-1; D is perhaps TRBD2 (5 bases). The V gene lost 1 base and the J gene lost 8 bases, with 13 bases spanning the gap. The CDR3 has 14 residues. From germline, CDR1 is SGHRS and CDR2 YFSETQ. This CDR3 reads CASSLMRARDEQFF. In DNA, the CDR3 is TGCGCCAGCAGCTTGATGCGGGCCCGGGATGAGCAGTTCTTC.

In this sample, this clone turned up a few times. J is TRBJ2-7 and V is TRBV13, with D possibly TRBD2 on 5 matching bases. V lost 6 bases and J 2 bases, leaving 17 bases between the germline ends. CDR1 PRHDT and CDR2 FYEKMQ come from the germline V gene (reference sequence). The CDR3 contains 15 residues. CDR3 amino acids: CASSNTPADTYEQYF. The CDR3 bases are TGTGCCAGCAGTAACACACCAGCGGATACCTACGAGCAGTACTTC.

For the CDR3, the DNA is TGTGCCAGCAGCGTAGGAGCGGGAGATGCCTACGAGCAGTACTTC. Its protein is CASSVGAGDAYEQYF. The chain recombines TRBV9 with TRBJ2-7; 8 positions match TRBD2. Unmatched junction bases numbered 4, after V lost 0 bases and J lost 2 bases. CDR3 length: 15 amino acids. CDR1 SGDLS and CDR2 YYNGEE come from the germline V gene.

The chain couples TRBV5-1 to TRBJ2-3; D unclear. CDR3 length equals 15 residues. The germline V and J ends were trimmed by 4 bases and 3 bases, with 15 bases remaining between them. Per germline, CDR1 SGHRS and CDR2 YFSETQ. DNA of the CDR3: TGCGCCAGCAGCCCTACCGAAGTAAGAACAGATACGCAGTATTTT. Encoded protein: CASSPTEVRTDTQYF.

Only one count was recorded for this clone. The chain uses TRBV27 and TRBJ1-1; tentative D call: TRBD1 (6 bases). With 10 bases removed from V and 2 bases from J, the gap between germline ends came to 17 bases. The CDR3 has 14 residues. Per the germline V gene, CDR1 is MNHEY and CDR2 is SMNVEV (reference sequence). CDR3 residues: CATKEGGSNTEAFF. The CDR3 bases are TGTGCCACCAAGGAGGGGGGATCTAACACTGAAGCTTTCTTT.

The chain joins TRBV7-8 to TRBJ2-3; 9 bases agree with TRBD1. The V and J ends lost 5 bases and 3 bases, in that order; junction bases with no gene match: 12. The CDR3 sequence is 17 residues long. Germline loops: CDR1 SGHVS, CDR2 FQNEAQ. The CDR3: CASSRNRQGGKTDTQYF. The DNA of the CDR3 is TGTGCCAGCAGCCGAAACCGACAGGGGGGGAAAACAGATACGCAGTATTTT.

The genes are TRBV28 and TRBJ2-3, with a weak D call TRBD2 (5 bases). Germline V gene sequence: CDR1 MDHEN, CDR2 SYDVKM. Trimming shortened V by 1 base and J by 0 bases, and 11 bases separated the two germline ends. The CDR3 runs 16 residues. The CDR3 DNA sequence: TGTGCCAGCAGTTTATTCGTGGGCGGGAGCACAGATACGCAGTATTTT. It encodes CASSLFVGGSTDTQYF.

Points on this clone: Different DNA sequences within this sample yield the same CDR3. The chain couples TRBV27 to TRBJ1-2; D unclear. The CDR3 spans 13 residues. Germline V lookup: CDR1 MNHEY, CDR2 SMNVEV (reference sequence). Trimming pared 6 bases from V and 2 bases from J, leaving 10 bases between. The CDR3 DNA sequence: TGTGCCAGCAGCCTTGGTAGGAACTATGGCTACACCTTC. Translating gives CASSLGRNYGYTF.

The J gene is TRBJ2-5, the V gene TRBV28, with D possibly being TRBD2 (5 bases). Germline CDR1 reads MDHEN; CDR2 reads SYDVKM. The CDR3 runs to 14 residues. V gave up 6 bases and J gave up 3 bases, with 14 bases separating them. Here the CDR3 DNA reads TGTGCCAGCAGCCCAGAGGAGGAGGAAGAGACCCAGTACTTC. Translation gives CASSPEEEEETQYF.

This chain joins TRBV7-6 and TRBJ1-1, with D unclear. There are 14 residues in the CDR3. Germline loops: CDR1 SGHVS, CDR2 FNYEAQ. V was pared by 5 bases and J by 2 bases, with 12 bases between. The CDR3 reads CASSPEIGNTEAFF. CDR3 DNA sequence: TGTGCCAGCAGCCCGGAGATAGGAAACACTGAAGCTTTCTTT.

The V and J genes are TRBV19 and TRBJ1-2, with TRBD1 matching over 7 bases. V lost 4 bases to trimming and J lost 3 bases; unmatched junction nucleotides: 2. There are 13 residues in the CDR3. Germline lookup yields CDR1 LNHDA and CDR2 SQIVND (reference sequence). In nucleotides, the CDR3 is TGTGCCAGTAGTACCGGGACAGACTATGGCTACACCTTC. Its translation: CASSTGTDYGYTF.

For this clone: The same CDR3 also results from other DNA sequences found in this sample. The chain uses TRBV6-1 and TRBJ2-7, with unresolved D. V was cut by 8 bases and J by 1 base, with 0 bases left in between. Germline V lookup: CDR1 MNHNS, CDR2 SASEGT. The CDR3 covers 9 residues. The CDR3 region is CASSYEQYF. CDR3 DNA sequence: TGTGCCAGCTCCTACGAGCAGTACTTC.

The chain couples TRBV6-5 to TRBJ1-2; D gene ambiguous. The CDR3 contains 11 residues. The germline V and J ends were trimmed by 11 bases and 3 bases, with 10 bases remaining between them. The V gene's germline CDR1 is MNHEY and CDR2 SVGAGI. The CDR3 DNA reads as TGTGCCGCGGGGTTGGACTATGGCTACACCTTC. This encodes CAAGLDYGYTF.

The rearrangement links TRBV27 to TRBJ1-2, with TRBD1 matching 9 bases. Germline values: CDR1 MNHEY, CDR2 SMNVEV (reference sequence). V gave up 10 bases and J gave up 1 base; unmatched junction bases: 7. The CDR3 totals 14 residues. Here the CDR3 reads CATRGQGLNYGYTF. As DNA, the CDR3 is TGTGCCACCCGTGGACAGGGGCTTAACTATGGCTACACCTTC.